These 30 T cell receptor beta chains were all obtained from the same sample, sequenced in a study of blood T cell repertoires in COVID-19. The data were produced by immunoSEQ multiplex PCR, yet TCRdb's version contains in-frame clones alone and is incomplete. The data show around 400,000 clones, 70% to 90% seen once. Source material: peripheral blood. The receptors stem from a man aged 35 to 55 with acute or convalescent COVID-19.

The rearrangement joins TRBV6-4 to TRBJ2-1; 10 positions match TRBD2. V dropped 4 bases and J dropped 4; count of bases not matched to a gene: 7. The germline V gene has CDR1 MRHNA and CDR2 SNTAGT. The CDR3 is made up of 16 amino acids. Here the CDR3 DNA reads TGTGCCAGCAGTGTACACCGGACTAGCGGTTACAATGAGCAGTTCTTC. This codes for CASSVHRTSGYNEQFF.

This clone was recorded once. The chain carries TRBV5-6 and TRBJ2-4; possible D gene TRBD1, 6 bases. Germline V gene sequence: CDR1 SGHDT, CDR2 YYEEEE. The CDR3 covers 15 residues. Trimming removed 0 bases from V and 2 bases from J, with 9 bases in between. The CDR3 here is CASSLGTGTKNIQYF. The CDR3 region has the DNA TGTGCCAGCAGCTTGGGTACAGGGACCAAAAACATTCAGTACTTC.

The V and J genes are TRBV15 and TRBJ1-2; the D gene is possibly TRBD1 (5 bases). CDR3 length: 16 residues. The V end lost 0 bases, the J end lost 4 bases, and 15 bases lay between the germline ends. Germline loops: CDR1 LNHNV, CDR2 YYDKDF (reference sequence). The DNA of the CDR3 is TGTGCCACCAGCAGAGAACATATCGGGACTGTCTATGGCTACACCTTC. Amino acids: CATSREHIGTVYGYTF.

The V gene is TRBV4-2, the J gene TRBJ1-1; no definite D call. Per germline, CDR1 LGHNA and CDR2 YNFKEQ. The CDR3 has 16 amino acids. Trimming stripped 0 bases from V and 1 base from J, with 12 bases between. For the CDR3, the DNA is TGTGCCAGCAGCCAAGAGGTAGCTTTACAGAACACTGAAGCTTTCTTT. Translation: CASSQEVALQNTEAFF.

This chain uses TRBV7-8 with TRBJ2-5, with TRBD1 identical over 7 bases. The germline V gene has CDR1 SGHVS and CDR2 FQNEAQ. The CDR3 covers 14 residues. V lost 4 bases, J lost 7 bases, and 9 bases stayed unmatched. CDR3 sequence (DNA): TGTGCCAGCAGCTCGCAGGGGGTGGAGGCGACCCAGTACTTC. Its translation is CASSSQGVEATQYF.

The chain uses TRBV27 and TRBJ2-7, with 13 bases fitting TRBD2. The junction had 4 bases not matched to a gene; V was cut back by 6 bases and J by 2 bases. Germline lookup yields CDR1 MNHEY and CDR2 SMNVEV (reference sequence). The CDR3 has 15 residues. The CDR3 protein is CASSRGLAGTYEQYF. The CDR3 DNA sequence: TGTGCCAGCAGCCGGGGACTAGCGGGGACCTACGAGCAGTACTTC.

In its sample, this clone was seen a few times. CDR3 sequence (DNA): TGTGCCATCACCTTTGGGGCGAGCTCCTACAATGAGCAGTTCTTC. It codes for CAITFGASSYNEQFF. V and J are TRBV10-3 and TRBJ2-1; possibly TRBD1 for D (5 bases). V lost 7 bases, J lost 0 bases, and 13 bases lay in between. CDR1 and CDR2 from the germline V gene are ENHRY and SYGVKD. The CDR3 consists of 15 residues.

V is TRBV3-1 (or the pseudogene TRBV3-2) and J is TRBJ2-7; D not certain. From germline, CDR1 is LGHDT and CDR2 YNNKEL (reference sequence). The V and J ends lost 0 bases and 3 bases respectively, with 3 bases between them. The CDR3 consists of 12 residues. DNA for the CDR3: TGTGCCAGCAGCCAAGATCGCTACGAGCAGTACTTC. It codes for CASSQDRYEQYF.

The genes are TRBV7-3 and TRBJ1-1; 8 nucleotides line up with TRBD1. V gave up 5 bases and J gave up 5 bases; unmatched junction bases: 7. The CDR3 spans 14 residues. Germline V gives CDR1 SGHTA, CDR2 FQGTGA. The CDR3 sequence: CASSQGAGRTEAFF. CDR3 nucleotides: TGTGCCAGCAGCCAGGGGGCGGGGAGGACTGAAGCTTTCTTT.

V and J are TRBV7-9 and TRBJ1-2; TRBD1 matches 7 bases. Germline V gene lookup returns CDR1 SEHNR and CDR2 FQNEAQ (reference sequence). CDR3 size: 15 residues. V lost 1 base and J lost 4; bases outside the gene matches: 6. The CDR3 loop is CASSLGTGDVYGYTF. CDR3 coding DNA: TGTGCCAGCAGCTTAGGTACAGGGGATGTCTATGGCTACACCTTC. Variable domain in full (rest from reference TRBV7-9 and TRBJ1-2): DTGVSQNPRHKITKRGQNVTFRCDPISEHNRLYWYRQTLGQGPEFLTYFQNEAQLEKSRLLSDRFSAERPKGSFSTLEIQRTEQGDSAMYLCASSLGTGDVYGYTFGSGTRLTVV.

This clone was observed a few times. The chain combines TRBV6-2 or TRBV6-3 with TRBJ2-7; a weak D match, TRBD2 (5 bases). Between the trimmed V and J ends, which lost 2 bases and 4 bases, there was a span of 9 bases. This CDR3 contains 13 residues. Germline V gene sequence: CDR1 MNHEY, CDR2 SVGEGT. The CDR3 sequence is CASSYVEGYEQYF. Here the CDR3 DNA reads TGTGCCAGCAGTTACGTTGAGGGTTACGAGCAGTACTTC.

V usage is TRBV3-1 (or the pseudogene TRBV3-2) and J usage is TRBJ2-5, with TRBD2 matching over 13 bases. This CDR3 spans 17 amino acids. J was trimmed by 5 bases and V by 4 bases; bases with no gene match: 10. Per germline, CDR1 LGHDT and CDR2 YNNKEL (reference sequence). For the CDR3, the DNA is TGTGCCAGCAGCCGACGTACTAGCGGGAGGGCCTGGGAGACCCAGTACTTC. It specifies CASSRRTSGRAWETQYF.

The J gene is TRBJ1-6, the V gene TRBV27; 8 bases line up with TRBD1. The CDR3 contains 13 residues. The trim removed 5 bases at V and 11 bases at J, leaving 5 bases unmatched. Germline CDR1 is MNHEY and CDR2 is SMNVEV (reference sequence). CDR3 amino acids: CASSLGQGPPLHF. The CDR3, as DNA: TGTGCCAGCAGTCTAGGACAGGGCCCACCCCTCCACTTT.

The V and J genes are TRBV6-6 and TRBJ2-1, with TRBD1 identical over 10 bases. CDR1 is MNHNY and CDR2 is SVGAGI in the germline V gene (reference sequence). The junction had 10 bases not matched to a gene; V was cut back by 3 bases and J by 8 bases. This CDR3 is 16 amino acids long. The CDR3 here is CASSYSGTGDFYEQFF. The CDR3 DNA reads TGTGCCAGCAGTTATTCCGGGACAGGGGATTTCTATGAGCAGTTCTTC.

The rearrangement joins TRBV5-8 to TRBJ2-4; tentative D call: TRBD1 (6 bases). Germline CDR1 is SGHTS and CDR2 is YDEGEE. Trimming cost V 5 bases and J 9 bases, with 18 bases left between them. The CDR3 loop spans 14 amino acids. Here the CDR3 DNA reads TGTGCCAGCAGATATACCGGACAGTTTGTCATTCAGTACTTC. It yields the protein CASRYTGQFVIQYF. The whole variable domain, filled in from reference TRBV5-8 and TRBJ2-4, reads EAGVTQSPTHLIKTRGQQATLRCSPISGHTSVYWYQQALGLGLQFLLWYDEGEERNRGNFPPRFSGRQFPNYSSELNVNALELEDSALYLCASRYTGQFVIQYFGAGTRLSVL.

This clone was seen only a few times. The CDR3 is CASSSLQGAEQYF. The CDR3 bases are TGTGCCAGCAGTTCCTTACAGGGGGCGGAGCAGTACTTC. The chain links TRBV12-3 or TRBV12-4 to TRBJ2-7; 9 nucleotides line up with TRBD1. The length of the CDR3 is 13 residues. V was clipped by 4 bases and J by 7 bases; unmatched bases: 5.

CDR3 region: CASSQDRASGLYTQYF. CDR3 in DNA: TGTGCCAGCAGCCAAGATAGGGCTAGCGGTCTTTATACGCAGTATTTT. The chain carries TRBV14 and TRBJ2-3; 7 nucleotides match TRBD2. The CDR3 spans 16 residues. The V segment lost 0 bases and the J segment 7 bases; nucleotides outside the gene matches: 10. CDR1 SGHDN and CDR2 FVKESK come from the germline V gene.

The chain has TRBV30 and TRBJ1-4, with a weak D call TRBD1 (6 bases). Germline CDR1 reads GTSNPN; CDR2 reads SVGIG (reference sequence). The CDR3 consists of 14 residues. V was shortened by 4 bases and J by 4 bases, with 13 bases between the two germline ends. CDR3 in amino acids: CAWKPGQNNEKLFF. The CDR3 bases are TGTGCCTGGAAACCCGGACAGAATAATGAAAAACTGTTTTTT.

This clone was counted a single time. CDR3 loop: CASSTDRGRNTEAFF. In DNA, the CDR3 is TGTGCCAGCAGCACCGACAGGGGGAGGAACACTGAAGCTTTCTTT. The V and J genes are TRBV11-2 and TRBJ1-1; 9 positions agree with TRBD1. The V segment lost 5 bases and the J segment 1 base; nucleotides outside the gene matches: 5. CDR3 length equals 15 residues. Germline V gene lookup returns CDR1 SGHAT and CDR2 FQNNGV.

In DNA form, the CDR3 reads TGTGCCATCAGTGAGGATCCTGGGCAGGGATCTAACCCAAATGAGCAGTTCTTC. Translated: CAISEDPGQGSNPNEQFF. The chain joins TRBV10-3 to TRBJ2-1, with D maybe TRBD1 (5 bases). The V end lost 2 bases, the J end lost 7 bases, and 24 bases lay between the germline ends. Germline assignment: CDR1 ENHRY and CDR2 SYGVKD. The CDR3 length is 18 residues.

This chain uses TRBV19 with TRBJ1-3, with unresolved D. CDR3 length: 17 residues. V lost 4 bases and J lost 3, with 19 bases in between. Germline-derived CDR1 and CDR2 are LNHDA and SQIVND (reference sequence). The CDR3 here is CASSRPYKGVVGNTIYF. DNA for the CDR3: TGTGCCAGTAGTAGACCCTATAAGGGAGTTGTTGGAAACACCATATATTTT.

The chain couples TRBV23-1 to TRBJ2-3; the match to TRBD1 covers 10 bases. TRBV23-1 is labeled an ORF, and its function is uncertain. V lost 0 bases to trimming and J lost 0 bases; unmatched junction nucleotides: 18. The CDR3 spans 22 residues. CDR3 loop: CASSQSPLPGQGSTPSTDTQYF. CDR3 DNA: TGCGCCAGCAGTCAATCTCCCCTCCCGGGACAGGGGTCAACTCCGAGCACAGATACGCAGTATTTT.

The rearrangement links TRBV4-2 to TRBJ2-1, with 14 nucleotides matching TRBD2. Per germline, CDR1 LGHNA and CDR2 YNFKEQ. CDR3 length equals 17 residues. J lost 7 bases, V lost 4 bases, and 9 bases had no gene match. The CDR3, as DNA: TGTGCCAGCAGCCCACAAGAGGGGACTAGCGGGGGAAATGAGCAGTTCTTC. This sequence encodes CASSPQEGTSGGNEQFF.

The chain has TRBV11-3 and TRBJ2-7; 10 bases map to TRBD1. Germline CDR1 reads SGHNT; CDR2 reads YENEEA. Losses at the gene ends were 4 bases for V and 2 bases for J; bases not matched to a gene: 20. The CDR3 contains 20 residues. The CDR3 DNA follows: TGTGCCAGCAGCTCGGCAACAAGGGACAGGGGATGTTATCGGACCTACGAGCAGTACTTC. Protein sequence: CASSSATRDRGCYRTYEQYF.

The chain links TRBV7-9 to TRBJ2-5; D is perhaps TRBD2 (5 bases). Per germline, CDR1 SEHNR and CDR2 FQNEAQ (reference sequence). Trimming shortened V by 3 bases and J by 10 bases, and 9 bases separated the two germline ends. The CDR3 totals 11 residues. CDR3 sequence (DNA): TGTGCCAGCAGCTTTGATGGAGGCCAGTACTTC. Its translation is CASSFDGGQYF. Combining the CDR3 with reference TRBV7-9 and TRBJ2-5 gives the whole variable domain DTGVSQNPRHKITKRGQNVTFRCDPISEHNRLYWYRQTLGQGPEFLTYFQNEAQLEKSRLLSDRFSAERPKGSFSTLEIQRTEQGDSAMYLCASSFDGGQYFGPGTRLLVL.

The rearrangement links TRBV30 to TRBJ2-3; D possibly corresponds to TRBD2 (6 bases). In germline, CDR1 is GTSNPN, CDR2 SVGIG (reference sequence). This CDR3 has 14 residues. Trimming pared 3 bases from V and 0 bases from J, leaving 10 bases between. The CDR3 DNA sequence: TGTGCCTGGAGAGGCGGGGCGAGCACAGATACGCAGTATTTT. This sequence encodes CAWRGGASTDTQYF.

For the CDR3, the DNA is TGTGCCAGCAGTGGGACTAGCGGGACAGATACGCAGTATTTT. Translated, it gives CASSGTSGTDTQYF. V is TRBV6-4 and J is TRBJ2-3; 11 nucleotides agree with TRBD2. Per the germline V gene, CDR1 is MRHNA and CDR2 is SNTAGT. V gave up 4 bases and J gave up 3 bases; unmatched junction bases: 0. The CDR3 extends over 14 amino acids.

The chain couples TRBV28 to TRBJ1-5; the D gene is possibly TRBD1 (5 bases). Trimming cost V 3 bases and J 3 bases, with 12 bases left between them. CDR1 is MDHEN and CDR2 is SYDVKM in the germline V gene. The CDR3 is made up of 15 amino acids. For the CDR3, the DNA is TGTGCCAGCAGTTTTTTTTTACAGGACAATCAGCCCCAGCATTTT. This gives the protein CASSFFLQDNQPQHF.

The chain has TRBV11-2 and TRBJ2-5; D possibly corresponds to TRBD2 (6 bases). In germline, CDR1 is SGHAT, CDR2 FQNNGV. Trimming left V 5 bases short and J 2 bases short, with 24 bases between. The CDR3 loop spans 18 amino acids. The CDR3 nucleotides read TGTGCCAGCAGCCGACTGGCGGGGAGGCAAAGATGGCAAGAGACCCAGTACTTC. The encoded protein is CASSRLAGRQRWQETQYF.

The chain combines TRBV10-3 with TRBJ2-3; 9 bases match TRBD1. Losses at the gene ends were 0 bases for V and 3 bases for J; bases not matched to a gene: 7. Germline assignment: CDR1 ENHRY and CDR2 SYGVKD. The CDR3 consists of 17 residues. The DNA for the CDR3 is TGTGCCATCAGTGAGTCGAACAGGGGGCTTCAAACAGATACGCAGTATTTT. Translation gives CAISESNRGLQTDTQYF.